The 22 T cell receptor beta chains below were found in one sample sequenced in a study of persistence of HIV-infected CD4 T cells. No antigens are known for them. Cells were stimulated with overlapping HIV-1 Gag 15-mer peptides. Sorting of responding CD4+ T cells relied on upregulated CD40 ligand together with CD69. This was the immunoSEQ version 4 assay in survey mode. Data came from immunoSEQ multiplex PCR; TCRdb stores just in-frame clones and leaves some out. The sample holds about 30,000 clones, 70% seen once. Here the sequenced sample was CD4+ T cells sorted from PBMCs after roughly 18-hour stimulation, taken from a patient who received antiretroviral therapy. The receptor set was obtained from an adult man with HIV who was CMV-seropositive.

This clone was seen more than once but under ten times. J is TRBJ1-5 and V is TRBV6-1, with a possible D match to TRBD1 (5 bases). V was cut by 8 bases and J by 2 bases, with 16 bases left in between. Germline CDR1 MNHNS, CDR2 SASEGT. The CDR3 spans 15 residues. In DNA, the CDR3 is TGTGCCAGCCAGACCCCTGGAGGGGGCAATCAGCCCCAGCATTTT. Its protein product is CASQTPGGGNQPQHF.

For the CDR3, the DNA is TGTGCCAGCAGTTCAAGGACTTACAATGAGCAGTTCTTC. It yields the protein CASSSRTYNEQFF. The rearrangement uses TRBV12-3 or TRBV12-4 and TRBJ2-1, with D possibly matching TRBD2 (5 bases). The germline V and J ends were trimmed by 4 bases and 4 bases, with 8 bases remaining between them. This CDR3 is built from 13 residues.

This chain connects TRBV11-2 to TRBJ1-2; D not certain. Germline-derived CDR1 and CDR2 are SGHAT and FQNNGV. CDR3 length: 13 amino acids. V was clipped by 1 base and J by 5 bases, with 8 bases between them. The CDR3 region is CASSLAPIYGYTF. CDR3 bases: TGTGCCAGCAGCTTAGCGCCAATTTATGGCTACACCTTC.

This rearrangement joins TRBV7-9 to TRBJ2-3; D uncertain. Germline CDR1 reads SEHNR; CDR2 reads FQNEAQ (reference sequence). V was shortened by 5 bases and J by 0 bases, with 9 bases between the two germline ends. The CDR3 is 14 amino acids. The CDR3 region has the DNA TGTGCCAGCAGCCCCTCCACTAGCACAGATACGCAGTATTTT. Translated: CASSPSTSTDTQYF. The full variable domain, with the rest looked up from reference TRBV7-9 and TRBJ2-3, is DTGVSQNPRHKITKRGQNVTFRCDPISEHNRLYWYRQTLGQGPEFLTYFQNEAQLEKSRLLSDRFSAERPKGSFSTLEIQRTEQGDSAMYLCASSPSTSTDTQYFGPGTRLTVL.

CDR3 sequence reads: CASSRTGVGNGYTF. The CDR3 DNA reads as TGTGCCAGCAGCCGTACAGGGGTCGGTAATGGCTACACCTTC. The rearrangement joins TRBV3-1 (or the pseudogene TRBV3-2) to TRBJ1-2; TRBD1 matches at 7 bases. Germline trimming cut 4 bases from V and 6 bases from J; bases unmatched to any gene: 8. Germline CDR1 LGHDT, CDR2 YNNKEL (reference sequence). The CDR3 runs to 14 residues.

The sample holds a few counts of this clone. The same CDR3 can be traced to other DNA sequences in this sample. This chain uses TRBV4-2 with TRBJ1-5; D unresolved. Deletions cut 0 bases from V and 1 base from J, with 7 bases between. Germline V CDR1 and CDR2: LGHNA, YNFKEQ. This CDR3 is built from 15 residues. This chain's CDR3 is CASSQDRGSNQPQHF. Here the CDR3 DNA reads TGTGCCAGCAGCCAAGATCGCGGAAGCAATCAGCCCCAGCATTTT.

V is TRBV6-1 and J is TRBJ1-4; D uncertain. The CDR3 runs to 12 residues. The germline V and J ends were trimmed by 5 bases and 12 bases, with 13 bases remaining between them. In germline, CDR1 is MNHNS, CDR2 SASEGT. CDR3 region: CASSFQPSQLFF. The CDR3 DNA is TGTGCCAGCAGTTTTCAACCCTCTCAACTGTTTTTT.

By share, this clone counts as medium-sized. This chain joins TRBV3-1 (or the pseudogene TRBV3-2) and TRBJ2-4, with 8 bases aligning to TRBD1. The length of the CDR3 is 15 residues. CDR1 LGHDT and CDR2 YNNKEL come from the germline V gene (reference sequence). Germline trimming cut 2 bases from V and 9 bases from J; bases unmatched to any gene: 9. Written as DNA, the CDR3 is TGTGCCAGCAGCCAACTCGGACAGGGCAATGGCATTCAGTACTTC. Translated: CASSQLGQGNGIQYF.

The chain recombines TRBV19 with TRBJ2-7, with TRBD1 matching 8 bases. The CDR3 loop spans 14 amino acids. Losses at the gene ends were 4 bases for V and 2 bases for J; bases not matched to a gene: 4. Germline loops: CDR1 LNHDA, CDR2 SQIVND (reference sequence). As DNA, the CDR3 is TGTGCCAGTAGTACCCGACAGGGGACCTACGAGCAGTACTTC. Its protein product is CASSTRQGTYEQYF.

The J gene is TRBJ2-3, the V gene TRBV10-3; maybe TRBD1 (6 bases). CDR1 and CDR2 from the germline V gene are ENHRY and SYGVKD. CDR3 length: 16 amino acids. The ends were cut back, 2 bases at V and 0 bases at J, with 12 bases in the middle. The CDR3 is CAISELGQTSTDTQYF. The CDR3 region has the DNA TGTGCCATCAGTGAGCTCGGACAGACTAGCACAGATACGCAGTATTTT.

This chain joins TRBV3-1 (or the pseudogene TRBV3-2) and TRBJ1-4; 10 nucleotides agree with TRBD1. V trimming: 1 base; J trimming: 8 bases; junction bases outside the gene matches: 4. The CDR3 has 15 amino acids. The V gene's germline CDR1 is LGHDT and CDR2 YNNKEL (reference sequence). The CDR3 here is CASSQATGGKEKLFF. The DNA for the CDR3 is TGTGCCAGCAGCCAAGCGACAGGGGGCAAGGAAAAACTGTTTTTT.

V is TRBV5-6 and J is TRBJ1-2; perhaps TRBD1 as D (6 bases). This CDR3 spans 13 amino acids. V was cut by 2 bases and J by 4 bases, with 9 bases left in between. CDR1 is SGHDT, CDR2 YYEEEE, per germline. In DNA form, the CDR3 reads TGTGCCAGCAGCTTTGGGGGCCGCTATGGCTACACCTTC. Its protein product is CASSFGGRYGYTF.

J is TRBJ2-4 and V is TRBV6-1; D is unresolved. The CDR3 extends over 13 amino acids. V was shortened by 3 bases and J by 4 bases, with 7 bases between the two germline ends. Germline lookup yields CDR1 MNHNS and CDR2 SASEGT. This CDR3 reads CASSEVQKNIQYF. As DNA, the CDR3 is TGTGCCAGCAGTGAGGTCCAGAAAAACATTCAGTACTTC.

CDR3 sequence reads: CASSQDDAIGNQPQHF. CDR3 coding DNA: TGTGCCAGCAGCCAAGATGACGCAATTGGCAATCAGCCCCAGCATTTT. The chain links TRBV3-1 (or the pseudogene TRBV3-2) to TRBJ1-5; D unclear. The CDR3 loop spans 16 amino acids. V gave up 0 bases and J gave up 2 bases, with 11 bases separating them. Germline V gives CDR1 LGHDT, CDR2 YNNKEL (reference sequence).

The chain uses TRBV19 and TRBJ1-5, with D perhaps matching TRBD1 (6 bases). Germline V gene sequence: CDR1 LNHDA, CDR2 SQIVND (reference sequence). The CDR3 contains 14 residues. The germline V and J ends were trimmed by 6 bases and 8 bases, with 17 bases remaining between them. CDR3 region: CASSPPTGFEPQHF. CDR3 DNA sequence: TGTGCCAGTAGCCCACCCACAGGGTTTGAGCCCCAGCATTTT. Using reference TRBV19 and TRBJ1-5 for the parts outside the CDR3, the full variable domain is DGGITQSPKYLFRKEGQNVTLSCEQNLNHDAMYWYRQDPGQGLRLIYYSQIVNDFQKGDIAEGYSVSREKKESFPLTVTSAQKNPTAFYLCASSPPTGFEPQHFGDGTRLSIL.

This clone was counted only a few times. For the CDR3, the DNA is TGTGCCAGTAGTCCCCCGGCCCACAGGGGATTAATCTCTGGGGCCAACGTCCTGACTTTC. Its protein is CASSPPAHRGLISGANVLTF. The V call is TRBV19, the J call TRBJ2-6; 7 nucleotides line up with TRBD1. The CDR3 runs to 20 residues. CDR1 is LNHDA, CDR2 SQIVND, per germline (reference sequence). The J segment lost 0 bases and the V segment lost 5 bases, leaving 16 bases of the junction unmatched.

The chain recombines TRBV24-1 with TRBJ2-2; D might be TRBD1 or TRBD2, each matching 6 bases. In germline, CDR1 is KGHDR, CDR2 SFDVKD. The germline V and J ends were trimmed by 4 bases and 0 bases, with 11 bases remaining between them. The CDR3 totals 16 residues. The DNA of the CDR3 is TGTGCCACCAGTGACATAGGGGGGTCGAACACCGGGGAGCTGTTTTTT. Its protein product is CATSDIGGSNTGELFF.

This chain links TRBV28 with TRBJ1-3, with D possibly being TRBD1 (5 bases). The CDR3 is 15 amino acids. The germline V gene has CDR1 MDHEN and CDR2 SYDVKM. The ends were cut back, 0 bases at V and 4 bases at J, with 10 bases in the middle. CDR3 loop: CASSLWGVRGNTIYF. CDR3 bases: TGTGCCAGCAGTTTATGGGGGGTGCGGGGAAACACCATATATTTT.

This clone occurred a few times. The chain recombines TRBV19 with TRBJ1-5; the D is unclear. The CDR3 totals 15 residues. The V end lost 2 bases, the J end lost 0 bases, and 8 bases lay between the germline ends. The germline CDR1 and CDR2 sequences are LNHDA and SQIVND (reference sequence). In nucleotides, the CDR3 is TGTGCCAGTAGTATACAGCTCAATAGCAATCAGCCCCAGCATTTT. Translated: CASSIQLNSNQPQHF.

This clone was observed a few times. V usage is TRBV6-6 and J usage is TRBJ1-1, with 7 positions matching TRBD1. Unmatched junction bases numbered 2, after V lost 3 bases and J lost 1 base. The CDR3 covers 14 residues. Germline CDR1 is MNHNY and CDR2 is SVGAGI (reference sequence). CDR3 protein: CASSYRQGNTEAFF. Written as DNA, the CDR3 is TGTGCCAGCAGTTATAGACAGGGGAACACTGAAGCTTTCTTT.

This chain joins TRBV4-1 and TRBJ1-5, with D possibly matching TRBD1 (6 bases). CDR1 and CDR2 (germline): MGHRA, YSYEKL. Trimming took 1 base from V and 2 from J, leaving 6 bases between them. The CDR3 sequence is 14 residues long. The DNA for the CDR3 is TGCGCCAGCAGCCAAGGGACAGGCAATCAGCCCCAGCATTTT. The encoded protein is CASSQGTGNQPQHF.

The chain carries TRBV5-6 and TRBJ1-2, with D unresolved. V was shortened by 0 bases and J by 8 bases, with 11 bases between the two germline ends. The CDR3 runs 13 residues. CDR1 and CDR2 from the germline V gene are SGHDT and YYEEEE. In DNA form, the CDR3 reads TGTGCCAGCAGCTTGGGTCAGGAAGAAGGCTACACCTTC. Translating gives CASSLGQEEGYTF.